Each of the 8 T cell receptor beta chains below was sequenced from the same sample in a study of blood T cell repertoires in COVID-19. The method was immunoSEQ multiplex PCR; TCRdb's version includes in-frame clones alone and lacks a portion of them. The sample holds around 36,000 clones; around 80% are singletons and the top ten take approximately 41%. Sample: peripheral blood. The receptors here all came from a man older than 75 with active or convalescent COVID-19.

The chain recombines TRBV7-9 with TRBJ2-1; 8 positions match TRBD1. Germline CDR1 and CDR2: SEHNR and FQNEAQ (reference sequence). V lost 3 bases to trimming and J lost 0 bases; unmatched junction nucleotides: 13. The CDR3 is 19 residues long. The CDR3 sequence is CASSFRGSGGPSSYNEQFF. The CDR3, as DNA: TGTGCCAGCAGCTTCAGGGGCTCAGGGGGCCCGAGCTCCTACAATGAGCAGTTCTTC.

This clone was observed a single time. V and J are TRBV4-3 and TRBJ2-1; 9 bases map to TRBD1. V shed 3 bases, J shed 7 bases, and the junction held 7 bases outside the gene matches. CDR1 and CDR2 (germline): LGHNA, YSLEER. The CDR3 has 15 residues. In nucleotides, the CDR3 is TGCGCCAGCAGCCAGACCGGGACAGGGATGAATGAGCAGTTCTTC. Its protein is CASSQTGTGMNEQFF.

This clone is a singleton in its sample. The J gene is TRBJ2-1, the V gene TRBV14, with a weak D call TRBD1 (6 bases). Germline V gene data show CDR1 as SGHDN and CDR2 as FVKESK. V gave up 0 bases and J gave up 10 bases, with 22 bases separating them. This CDR3 is 17 amino acids long. The DNA of the CDR3 is TGTGCCAGCAGCCAAGATATCAACACAGTGGGGGCCTCCGAGCAGTTCTTC. Translating it yields CASSQDINTVGASEQFF.

V usage is TRBV6-2 or TRBV6-3 and J usage is TRBJ2-2; no clear D gene. This CDR3 is 14 amino acids long. Per the germline V gene, CDR1 is MNHEY and CDR2 is SVGEGT. Trimming left V 3 bases short and J 6 bases short, with 11 bases between. The CDR3 region has the DNA TGTGCCAGCAGTTATTATGGAGCGCCCGGGGAGCTGTTTTTT. Translating it yields CASSYYGAPGELFF.

The V gene is TRBV5-1, the J gene TRBJ2-1, with 10 bases that match TRBD2. V lost 0 bases and J lost 4; bases outside the gene matches: 4. Germline V CDR1 and CDR2: SGHRS, YFSETQ. This CDR3 contains 16 residues. DNA for the CDR3: TGCGCCAGCAGCTTGGCTGCTAGCGGGAGTTACAATGAGCAGTTCTTC. Encoded protein: CASSLAASGSYNEQFF.

The gene calls are TRBV29-1 and TRBJ1-1; D is unresolved. This CDR3 is built from 15 residues. Trimming removed 0 bases from V and 4 bases from J, with 15 bases in between. Germline V gives CDR1 SQVTM, CDR2 ANQGSEA. The CDR3 nucleotides read TGCAGCGTTGAAGATGCCGAGGGCAGGACCACTGAAGCTTTCTTT. It codes for CSVEDAEGRTTEAFF.

The chain links TRBV6-1 to TRBJ2-3, with 10 bases lining up with TRBD2. Germline V gives CDR1 MNHNS, CDR2 SASEGT. The CDR3 covers 17 residues. V lost 0 bases and J lost 2; bases outside the gene matches: 5. The CDR3 loop is CASSEARAGGPTDTQYF. Written as DNA, the CDR3 is TGTGCCAGCAGTGAAGCCAGAGCGGGAGGGCCCACAGATACGCAGTATTTT.

The chain recombines TRBV6-5 with TRBJ2-7, with TRBD1 as a possible D gene (6 bases). Germline V gives CDR1 MNHEY, CDR2 SVGAGI. The ends were cut back, 7 bases at V and 4 bases at J, with 11 bases in the middle. The CDR3 is made up of 12 amino acids. The CDR3 sequence: CASIRTVYEQYF. The CDR3 DNA follows: TGTGCCAGCATTAGGACAGTTTACGAGCAGTACTTC.